This TCR beta chain was captured by sequencing in a study of neoadjuvant anti-PD-1 for oral cavity cancer. V was shortened by 3 bases and J by 5 bases, with 7 bases between the two germline ends. The CDR3 is 12 amino acids. Germline V CDR1 and CDR2: LNHDA, SQIVND (reference sequence). Sequencing was performed with immunoSEQ multiplex PCR; in TCRdb, only in-frame clones are kept and a portion is missing. The table has 6,500 to 9,000 clones, 48% seen once. Cohort: HPV-negative, locally advanced oral cavity squamous cell carcinoma patients. This clone is judged large. The antigen is undetermined. Study-wide findings and caveats: Post-treatment tumors with larger preexisting clones showed more shrinkage. TCR analyses covered only three patients per response group.

Sequencing was performed on tumor tissue, taken before nivolumab (anti-PD-1) treatment. The sequence was obtained from a person between 40 and 85 years old with oral cavity squamous cell carcinoma. The rearrangement links TRBV19 to TRBJ1-1, with D hard to call. The CDR3 protein is CASSIGFTEAFF. The CDR3 nucleotides are TGTGCCAGTAGTATTGGGTTTACTGAAGCTTTCTTT.